These 2 T cell receptor beta chains were all obtained from the same sample, sequenced in a study of T cell changes during pregnancy in multiple sclerosis (dated by TCRdb to between 2018 and 2021). The library was prepared using the immunoSEQ multiplex PCR assay. TCRdb took over this immuneACCESS table, retaining in-frame rearrangements with V and J assigned. Such tables are incomplete; in checked studies, under half of the missing clones stem from an unresolved V gene, and the remainder is unexplained. This sample comprises about 100,000 clones, approximately 94% of them detected only once. The top ten constitute around 1.2% of the sample. The sequencing here drew on peripheral blood, taken in the second trimester of pregnancy. The receptors come from a female donor with multiple sclerosis, enrolled in a pregnancy study.

The rearrangement joins TRBV5-6 to TRBJ2-3; 8 bases are a match to TRBD2. Germline-derived CDR1 and CDR2 are SGHDT and YYEEEE. J gave up 3 bases and V 1 base, and 13 bases lay outside the gene matches. This CDR3 is 18 amino acids long. The CDR3 is CASSLRRLASGSTDTQYF. CDR3 in DNA: TGTGCCAGCAGCTTGCGTAGGCTCGCTAGCGGGTCAACAGATACGCAGTATTTT.

The chain recombines TRBV2 with TRBJ1-4, with a weak D call TRBD1 (6 bases). Germline values: CDR1 SNHLY, CDR2 FYNNEI. This CDR3 comprises 12 residues. With 6 bases removed from V and 14 bases from J, the gap between germline ends came to 16 bases. CDR3 sequence: CASSPEQGCLFF. CDR3 nucleotides: TGTGCCAGCAGCCCCGAACAGGGATGCCTGTTTTTT.